This T cell receptor (beta chain) was recovered during a study of T cells in Graves' hyperthyroidism and ophthalmopathy. Study findings and constraints: Blood also carried most thyroid clonotypes expanded above 0.001.

Germline V gives CDR1 MNHEY, CDR2 SVGEGT. The CDR3 extends over 13 amino acids. Trimming took off 3 bases at V and 7 bases at J, with 12 bases between the two ends. As to this clonotype: No antigen is known for it.

No progression to ophthalmopathy during 18 months of follow-up defined stable disease. The source material, RNA transcripts, was used to amplify TCR beta CDR3 regions. First-round RT-PCR of the TCR CDR3 relied on the HTBI primer set. TCRdb independently ran MiXCR on the multiplex PCR reads; one entry per CDR3 protein. The sample yields roughly 510,000 distinct CDR3 sequences, more than 20% seen once. The specimen sequenced was blood. The chain has TRBV6-2 or TRBV6-3 and TRBJ1-2; D ambiguous. The sequence was obtained from a young man with Graves' hyperthyroidism. CDR3 sequence reads: CASSYFGPGGYTF. CDR3 nucleotides: TGTGCCAGCAGTTATTTCGGCCCCGGTGGCTACACCTTC.